Listed here are 9 T cell receptor beta chains from one sample, sequenced in a study of vaccination and CD4 T cells after COVID-19. The treatment was: roughly 10-day PBMC culture with coronavirus spike peptide pools or control peptides (ViraFEST assay). Samples of CD4+ T cells were obtained from the unexposed donor before the COVID-19 pandemic (2011-2018). The antigens for these receptors are not known. The Oncomine TCR Beta short-read assay was what sequenced the DNA obtained from cultured CD4+ T cells. TCRdb fed the PCR reads into MiXCR, producing one record per CDR3 protein. The table lists under 6,500 distinct CDR3 sequences, 25% to 30% of them singletons. Sequencing input: CD4+ T cells from blood, cultured in vitro. The source is a human donor in good health.

This clonotype was observed a few times. The chain links TRBV15 to TRBJ2-1; D unresolved. Germline assignment: CDR1 LNHNV and CDR2 YYDKDF (reference sequence). The CDR3 runs to 12 residues. Between the trimmed V and J ends, which lost 1 base and 3 bases, there was a span of 1 base. CDR3 loop: CATSRVYNEQFF. The CDR3 DNA sequence: TGTGCCACCAGCAGAGTCTACAATGAGCAGTTCTTC.

This clonotype came up a few times. The chain uses TRBV6-1 and TRBJ2-7; D is ambiguous. V was pared by 7 bases and J by 0 bases, with 10 bases between. In germline, CDR1 is MNHNS, CDR2 SASEGT. The CDR3 extends over 13 amino acids. CDR3 sequence (DNA): TGTGCCAGCAAGCCCCACAGCTCCTACGAGCAGTACTTC. Encoded protein: CASKPHSSYEQYF.

V gene TRBV20-1 combines with J gene TRBJ2-6; D remains ambiguous. The CDR3 sequence is 14 residues long. Trimming took off 3 bases at V and 1 base at J, with 7 bases between the two ends. Germline values: CDR1 DFQATT, CDR2 SNEGSKA (reference sequence). CDR3 sequence (DNA): TGCAGTGCTAGGGTAGAGTCTGGGGCCAACGTCCTGACTTTC. Protein sequence: CSARVESGANVLTF.

This clonotype has more than one count but fewer than ten. The chain couples TRBV6-5 to TRBJ2-7, with D perhaps matching TRBD2 (6 bases). The germline V gene encodes CDR1 MNHEY and CDR2 SVGAGI. Trimming took off 0 bases at V and 3 bases at J, with 9 bases between the two ends. This CDR3 contains 14 residues. CDR3: CASSYSRRGYEQYF. The CDR3 nucleotides read TGTGCCAGCAGTTACTCGAGGCGGGGCTACGAGCAGTACTTC.

The rearrangement links TRBV11-1 to TRBJ1-1; D unclear. Germline loops: CDR1 SGHAT, CDR2 FQDESV (reference sequence). V was cut by 1 base and J by 2 bases, with 8 bases left in between. The CDR3 consists of 14 residues. The CDR3 sequence: CASSLETSNTEAFF. CDR3 sequence (DNA): TGTGCCAGCAGCTTAGAAACAAGTAACACTGAAGCTTTCTTT.

There are a few counts of this clonotype. The chain employs TRBV7-9 and TRBJ1-1; D gene unclear. Between the trimmed V and J ends, which lost 6 bases and 3 bases, there was a span of 8 bases. The CDR3 spans 12 residues. Per germline, CDR1 SEHNR and CDR2 FQNEAQ (reference sequence). The CDR3 loop reads CASRGQDTEAFF. The CDR3, as DNA: TGTGCCAGCAGAGGGCAGGACACTGAAGCTTTCTTT.

The table lists this clonotype with a few counts. This rearrangement joins TRBV10-3 to TRBJ1-2; D call uncertain. The CDR3 extends over 14 amino acids. Germline CDR1 is ENHRY and CDR2 is SYGVKD. Between the trimmed V and J ends, which lost 2 bases and 1 base, there was a span of 8 bases. In DNA, the CDR3 is TGTGCCATCAGTGAGGAGGCCAGTAACTATGGCTACACCTTC. Amino acid sequence: CAISEEASNYGYTF.

Only one count was recorded for this clonotype. J is TRBJ1-1 and V is TRBV5-6; D is perhaps TRBD1 (6 bases). This CDR3 is 12 amino acids long. Trimming took off 3 bases at V and 9 bases at J, with 12 bases between the two ends. The germline V gene has CDR1 SGHDT and CDR2 YYEEEE. CDR3 sequence: CASSYYTGKAFF. Written as DNA, the CDR3 is TGTGCCAGCAGCTACTATACAGGGAAAGCTTTCTTT.

There are a few counts of this clonotype. V gene TRBV10-1 combines with J gene TRBJ2-7, with TRBD2 matching over 12 bases. The V gene's germline CDR1 is WNHNN and CDR2 SYGVQD (reference sequence). V was pared by 0 bases and J by 3 bases, with 0 bases of the junction left unmatched. CDR3 size: 15 residues. CDR3 loop: CASSESTSGGYEQYF. The CDR3 coding sequence is TGCGCCAGCAGTGAGTCGACTAGCGGGGGCTACGAGCAGTACTTC.